Listed here are 2 T cell receptor beta chains from one sample, sequenced in a study of Ad26.COV2.S vaccination and SARS-CoV-2 variants. The method was immunoSEQ multiplex PCR; TCRdb's version includes in-frame clones alone and lacks a portion of them. Among 350,000 to 450,000 clones listed, 92% were seen once. The sequences come from peripheral blood, collected after recovery from COVID-19. These TCRs come from a human donor who had recovered from COVID-19.

The J gene is TRBJ1-2, the V gene TRBV9, with D perhaps TRBD1 (6 bases). With 0 bases removed from V and 2 bases from J, the gap between germline ends came to 8 bases. The CDR3 runs to 14 residues. Germline V gives CDR1 SGDLS, CDR2 YYNGEE. The CDR3 nucleotides are TGTGCCAGCAGCGTAGAGGACAGAAACTATGGCTACACCTTC. Translating gives CASSVEDRNYGYTF.

The chain's CDR3 is CASSFKNNEQFF. In nucleotides, the CDR3 is TGTGCCAGCAGTTTTAAGAACAATGAGCAGTTCTTC. The rearrangement joins TRBV27 to TRBJ2-1, with D hard to call. Germline V gene sequence: CDR1 MNHEY, CDR2 SMNVEV (reference sequence). CDR3 length equals 12 residues. The V end lost 3 bases, the J end lost 5 bases, and 5 bases lay between the germline ends.